These 12 T cell receptor beta chains share one sample of origin, sequenced in a study of spatial heterogeneity in lung cancer. Time point defined: sample taken at primary tumor resection. Researchers sequenced whole RNA taken from tumor, nontumor lung or frozen PBMC without sorting. TCRdb processed the 5' RACE reads anew with MiXCR; each CDR3 protein has one entry. The table has roughly 100,000 distinct CDR3 sequences, roughly 10% seen once. The sample was PBMCs, taken at surgery. The receptor set was obtained from a male donor with early-stage non-small cell lung cancer.

This clonotype has just a few counts. The chain employs TRBV7-2 and TRBJ1-5; D unclear. V lost 1 base and J lost 4, with 11 bases in between. The CDR3 extends over 15 amino acids. Germline V gene sequence: CDR1 SGHTA, CDR2 FQGNSA. In DNA, the CDR3 is TGTGCCAGCAGCTTAGGTCACACCTCGAATCAGCCCCAGCATTTT. Its translation is CASSLGHTSNQPQHF.

The sample holds many counts of this clonotype. This chain connects TRBV7-9 to TRBJ2-5; D not resolved. Trimming shortened V by 5 bases and J by 3 bases, and 7 bases separated the two germline ends. CDR1 and CDR2 from the germline V gene are SEHNR and FQNEAQ (reference sequence). The CDR3 covers 12 residues. CDR3 sequence (DNA): TGTGCCAGCAGCCTCAGAAAAGAGACCCAGTACTTC. It encodes CASSLRKETQYF.

In this sample, this clonotype turned up many times. The V call is TRBV10-3, the J call TRBJ2-5; D remains unclear. Trimming pared 0 bases from V and 7 bases from J, leaving 15 bases between. The CDR3 consists of 15 residues. Germline CDR1 reads ENHRY; CDR2 reads SYGVKD. CDR3 loop: CAISESAAARRTQYF. CDR3 bases: TGTGCCATCAGTGAGTCGGCGGCAGCAAGACGGACCCAGTACTTC.

The chain recombines TRBV6-6 with TRBJ1-4; D might be TRBD1 (5 bases). V lost 1 base and J 6 bases, leaving 15 bases between the germline ends. Per the germline V gene, CDR1 is MNHNY and CDR2 is SVGAGI (reference sequence). This CDR3 is 16 amino acids long. The CDR3 sequence is CASSYWGAGVDEKLFF. DNA for the CDR3: TGTGCCAGCAGTTACTGGGGTGCGGGGGTGGATGAAAAACTGTTTTTT.

The V gene is TRBV18, the J gene TRBJ2-1, with 9 bases lining up with TRBD1. CDR1 KGHSH and CDR2 LQKENI come from the germline V gene. The V segment lost 0 bases and the J segment 9 bases; nucleotides outside the gene matches: 9. The CDR3 extends over 16 amino acids. CDR3 DNA: TGTGCCAGCTCACCACCGACAGACAGGGGGAGGAGTGAGCAGTTCTTC. Protein: CASSPPTDRGRSEQFF. The whole variable domain, remainder taken from reference TRBV18 and TRBJ2-1, is NAGVMQNPRHLVRRRGQEARLRCSPMKGHSHVYWYRQLPEEGLKFMVYLQKENIIDESGMPKERFSAEFPKEGPSILRIQQVVRGDSAAYFCASSPPTDRGRSEQFFGPGTRLTVL.

This clonotype appeared many times. The J gene is TRBJ2-4, the V gene TRBV12-3 or TRBV12-4; 8 nucleotides match TRBD2. CDR3 length: 14 amino acids. V gave up 6 bases and J gave up 4 bases; unmatched junction bases: 5. The CDR3 region has the DNA TGTGCCAGCAGGGGGAGCGGGGGAAAAAACATTCAGTACTTC. Its translation is CASRGSGGKNIQYF.

V and J are TRBV5-1 and TRBJ1-2; 8 nucleotides align to TRBD1. The CDR3 contains 14 residues. Germline V CDR1 and CDR2: SGHRS, YFSETQ. V shed 4 bases, J shed 2 bases, and the junction held 4 bases outside the gene matches. The CDR3 here is CASSPGQDNYGYTF. The CDR3 bases are TGCGCCAGCAGCCCGGGACAGGACAACTATGGCTACACCTTC.

This clonotype appeared a few times. V usage is TRBV20-1 and J usage is TRBJ1-1, with D possibly TRBD1 on 6 matching bases. The CDR3 covers 13 residues. Germline CDR1 and CDR2: DFQATT and SNEGSKA (reference sequence). V was pared by 6 bases and J by 1 base, with 12 bases between. CDR3 bases: TGCAGTGCAATAATACAGGGGAACACTGAAGCTTTCTTT. Residues: CSAIIQGNTEAFF.

This clonotype was seen only a few times. The chain combines TRBV5-1 with TRBJ2-5; weak D call: TRBD2 (6 bases). From germline, CDR1 is SGHRS and CDR2 YFSETQ. The CDR3 length is 15 residues. V was pared by 4 bases and J by 4 bases, with 17 bases between. In nucleotides, the CDR3 is TGCGCCAGCAGCCCGGGACTCCCCATGGGAGAGACCCAGTACTTC. The encoded protein is CASSPGLPMGETQYF.

The V gene is TRBV6-1, the J gene TRBJ2-5; possibly TRBD1 for D (6 bases). This CDR3 has 15 amino acids. Germline V gene data show CDR1 as MNHNS and CDR2 as SASEGT. Trimming left V 6 bases short and J 3 bases short, with 17 bases between. As DNA, the CDR3 is TGTGCCAGCAGGGGTATATTAGGACAGAAAGAGACCCAGTACTTC. Translated: CASRGILGQKETQYF.

This clonotype was counted only a few times. The V gene is TRBV10-1, the J gene TRBJ2-2, with TRBD1 matching 7 bases. CDR1 and CDR2 from the germline V gene are WNHNN and SYGVQD (reference sequence). The ends lost 4 bases at V and 1 base at J; junction bases unmatched: 6. The CDR3 loop spans 16 amino acids. The CDR3 spells CASSGTGTENTGELFF. The DNA for the CDR3 is TGCGCCAGCAGTGGTACCGGGACAGAGAACACCGGGGAGCTGTTTTTT.

This clonotype was detected ten times or more. J is TRBJ2-7 and V is TRBV20-1; 10 nucleotides match TRBD1. The V gene's germline CDR1 is DFQATT and CDR2 SNEGSKA (reference sequence). V lost 6 bases, J lost 5 bases, and 10 bases stayed unmatched. This CDR3 has 14 amino acids. CDR3 bases: TGCAGTGCCGTCCGCCGGGACAGGGGCGACGAGCAGTACTTC. It codes for CSAVRRDRGDEQYF.